The T cell receptor (beta chain) under discussion was sequenced for a study of cytomegalovirus exposure and HLA in healthy donors. Findings and caveats of the study: Most CMV-associated TCR beta chains were later found to appear HLA-restricted. Clonal expansion, a later analysis showed, was greater in HLA-associated TCR beta chains than in equally common others. Serostatus for CMV was the only available immune exposure information.

Details on this clone: Its antigen is not known.

PCR was performed using 60 Vbeta and 13 Jbeta primers. Here immunoSEQ multiplex PCR was the method, and the copy in TCRdb shows in-frame clones only, minus some. Of approximately 140,000 clones listed, roughly 80% are singletons. The CDR3 extends over 14 amino acids. Germline V gives CDR1 SGHRS, CDR2 YFSETQ. V lost 0 bases to trimming and J lost 3 bases, with 10 bases between them. This TCR came from a woman aged 35 to 49 in good health and CMV-seronegative. The sequenced sample consisted of PBMCs. The chain recombines TRBV5-1 with TRBJ2-7; tentatively, D is TRBD1 (6 bases). As DNA, the CDR3 is TGCGCCAGCAGCTTGGCAGGGGAATACTACGAGCAGTACTTC. It encodes CASSLAGEYYEQYF. Complete variable domain (other parts from reference TRBV5-1 and TRBJ2-7): KAGVTQTPRYLIKTRGQQVTLSCSPISGHRSVSWYQQTPGQGLQFLFEYFSETQRNKGNFPGRFSGRQFSNSRSEMNVSTLELGDSALYLCASSLAGEYYEQYFGPGTRLTVT.